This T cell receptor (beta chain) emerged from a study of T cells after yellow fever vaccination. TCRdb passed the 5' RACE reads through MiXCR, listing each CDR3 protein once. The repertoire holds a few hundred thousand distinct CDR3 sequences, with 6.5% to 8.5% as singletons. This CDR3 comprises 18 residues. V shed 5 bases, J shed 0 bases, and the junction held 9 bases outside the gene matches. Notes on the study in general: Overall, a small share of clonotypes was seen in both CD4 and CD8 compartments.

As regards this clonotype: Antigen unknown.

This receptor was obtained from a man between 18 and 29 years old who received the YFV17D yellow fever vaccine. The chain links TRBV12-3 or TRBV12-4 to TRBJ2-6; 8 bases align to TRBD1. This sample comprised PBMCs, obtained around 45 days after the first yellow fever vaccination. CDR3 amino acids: CASSDGDRGYSGANVLTF. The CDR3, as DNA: TGTGCCAGCAGTGATGGCGACAGGGGATACTCTGGGGCCAACGTCCTGACTTTC.